Sequencing of this T cell receptor (beta chain) was carried out in a study of cytomegalovirus exposure and HLA in healthy donors. Whole-study results and caveats: Available immune exposure information covered CMV serostatus only. With later analysis, a missense DCLRE1C variant became linked to TCR beta V- and J-gene trimming.

On this clone: The target antigen is unknown.

The PCR had 60 Vbeta and 13 Jbeta primers. Clones were read by immunoSEQ multiplex PCR, and TCRdb kept only the in-frame ones, dropping some. This table holds approximately 100,000 clones, 60% to 70% found once. This clonotype was sampled from a woman in her forties or fifties in good health and CMV-seronegative. The sample comprised PBMCs.

The CDR3 DNA is TGCGCCAGCAGCGTAGGACTAGCGGGGCTCTACGAGCAGTACTTC. It codes for CASSVGLAGLYEQYF. The chain joins TRBV5-1 to TRBJ2-7; 12 bases are shared with TRBD2. This CDR3 is 15 amino acids long. In germline, CDR1 is SGHRS, CDR2 YFSETQ. J gave up 3 bases and V 4 bases, and 5 bases lay outside the gene matches.